The clone carrying this T cell receptor (beta chain) was counted only a few times. Profiled with immunoSEQ multiplex PCR; TCRdb holds only in-frame clones, not every one. The sample lists about 33,000 clones, roughly 78% seen once, with about 38% in the top ten. Tumor or blood genomic DNA was sequenced, with inputs of about 550 ng to 6,004 ng. This specimen comes from a study of T cells in tumors after PD-1 blockade. Study-wide context: Daily vismodegib 150 mg continued in a subset of anti-PD-1-treated patients.

Germline V gene lookup returns CDR1 MNHEY and CDR2 SVGEGT. The CDR3 runs to 14 residues. V lost 2 bases and J lost 8, with 12 bases in between. The V and J genes are TRBV6-2 or TRBV6-3 and TRBJ1-4; D is unresolved. This TCR came from a human donor with basal cell carcinoma. The sample consisted of PBMCs, taken before anti-PD-1 treatment. The CDR3 spells CASSYRSRKEKLFF. The CDR3 DNA reads as TGTGCCAGCAGTTACAGGTCTCGGAAGGAAAAACTGTTTTTT.